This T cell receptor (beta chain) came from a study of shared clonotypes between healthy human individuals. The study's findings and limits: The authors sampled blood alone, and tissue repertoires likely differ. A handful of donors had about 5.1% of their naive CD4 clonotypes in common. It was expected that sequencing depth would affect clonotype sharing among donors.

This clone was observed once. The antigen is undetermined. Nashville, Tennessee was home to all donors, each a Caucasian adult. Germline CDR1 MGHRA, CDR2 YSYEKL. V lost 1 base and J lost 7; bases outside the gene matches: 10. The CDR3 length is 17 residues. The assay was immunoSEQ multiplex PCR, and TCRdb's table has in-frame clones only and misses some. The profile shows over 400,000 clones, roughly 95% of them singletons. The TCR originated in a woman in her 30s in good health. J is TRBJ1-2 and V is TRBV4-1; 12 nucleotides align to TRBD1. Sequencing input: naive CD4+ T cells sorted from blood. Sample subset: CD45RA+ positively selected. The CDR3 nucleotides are TGCGCCAGCAGCCAAGGTGCTTGGGACAGGGGGCAGAGTGGCTACACCTTC. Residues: CASSQGAWDRGQSGYTF.